This T cell receptor beta chain appears in the sequencing data of a study of cytomegalovirus exposure and HLA in healthy donors. Amplification used 60 Vbeta primers and 13 Jbeta primers. Here immunoSEQ multiplex PCR was the method, and the copy in TCRdb shows in-frame clones only, minus some. The sample has approximately 79,000 clones, around 78% seen once; the top ten hold 1.5% to 2%. Details on this clone: Relative to the germline gene, one junction end is altered; a read error may explain this.

Specimen: PBMCs. The sequence came from a man between 40 and 49 years old in good health and CMV-seronegative.

For the CDR3, the DNA is TGTGCCAGCAGTTCTGGACAGGGAAACCACGAGACCCAGTACTTC. As protein: CASSSGQGNHETQYF. The chain links TRBV28 to TRBJ2-5; 8 bases match TRBD1. CDR1 MDHEN and CDR2 SYDVKM come from the germline V gene. The CDR3 extends over 15 amino acids.